A selection of T cell receptor beta chains follows, all from one sample in a study of blood T cell repertoires in COVID-19. The method was immunoSEQ multiplex PCR; TCRdb's version includes in-frame clones alone and lacks a portion of them. The sample lists 250,000 to 300,000 clones; around 84% were seen once. Sequenced input: PBMCs or T cells enriched from blood (not recorded which). Receptors were obtained from a man in his forties who had been exposed to COVID-19. The conserved cysteine and the conserved F or W are not part of the CDR3 here. Each record gives: V gene, J gene, D gene, CDR3 protein. D genes are given only for firm matches.

V: TRBV21-1; J: TRBJ2-5; D: -; CDR3: ASILADDRELVETQY
V: TRBV29-1; J: TRBJ1-1; D: -; CDR3: SVVNEGRITEAF
V: TRBV29-1; J: TRBJ1-1; D: -; CDR3: SVQRGQQNTEAF
V: TRBV11-3; J: TRBJ2-5; D: -; CDR3: ASSSRGPRETQY
V: TRBV11-2; J: TRBJ2-3; D: -; CDR3: ASSLDLADTQY
V: TRBV18; J: TRBJ1-1; D: -; CDR3: ASSPRQGPEAF
V: TRBV5-6; J: TRBJ1-5; D: -; CDR3: ASSRGFQGSKHQPQH
V: TRBV5-1; J: TRBJ2-5; D: TRBD2; CDR3: ASTPIAGEETQY
V: TRBV19; J: TRBJ1-6; D: -; CDR3: ASSQGPPNSPLH
V: TRBV6-5; J: TRBJ2-7; D: -; CDR3: ASSSPPTGIYEQY
V: TRBV5-4; J: TRBJ2-3; D: -; CDR3: ASSFGQASTDTQY
V: TRBV3-1/TRBV3-2; J: TRBJ2-7; D: TRBD1; CDR3: ASSGTGGFYEQY
V: TRBV10-3; J: TRBJ2-1; D: TRBD2; CDR3: AIRPTEGTSGSDEQF
V: TRBV29-1; J: TRBJ2-3; D: TRBD2; CDR3: SATGLAGGSVTQY
V: TRBV5-4; J: TRBJ2-2; D: TRBD1; CDR3: ASSYTGGTGELF
V: TRBV2; J: TRBJ2-7; D: TRBD1; CDR3: AIPRTGKSTEQY
V: TRBV10-3; J: TRBJ1-2; D: -; CDR3: AITASPLGANYGYT
V: TRBV10-2; J: TRBJ2-7; D: TRBD2; CDR3: ASSIREDLYEQY
V: TRBV19; J: TRBJ1-5; D: -; CDR3: ASCVEGLAQPQH
V: TRBV10-3; J: TRBJ2-1; D: TRBD2; CDR3: AISEGEAGETYNEQF
V: TRBV30; J: TRBJ1-1; D: -; CDR3: AWSVGGNTEAF
V: TRBV12-3/TRBV12-4; J: TRBJ2-7; D: TRBD1; CDR3: ASSLQGADEQY